One and the same sample provided the 27 T cell receptor beta chains below, sequenced in a study of human T cells and chemical hapten exposure. Time point specified: patch test 1, 2 weeks after DPC sensitization. The treatment: therapeutic diphenylcyclopropenone sensitization with weekly scalp DPC. TCRdb redid the calling of the RACE reads with MiXCR, one entry per CDR3 protein. The data show 300,000 to 450,000 distinct CDR3 sequences, with 4.8% seen just once and approximately 2.5% held by the top ten. Sequences were derived from whole blood, sampled in connection with sensitization to the hapten diphenylcyclopropenone (DPC). These receptors all come from a woman aged 50 to 60 with alopecia areata. Some clones in this sample may be carry-over from other donors' samples.

In this sample, this clonotype turned up many times. The chain couples TRBV29-1 to TRBJ2-5, with 11 nucleotides matching TRBD2. Germline CDR1 and CDR2: SQVTM and ANQGSEA. The CDR3 covers 15 residues. V shed 1 base, J shed 8 bases, and the junction held 9 bases outside the gene matches. This CDR3 reads CSVEVPSGTSGTQYF. CDR3 DNA sequence: TGCAGCGTTGAAGTTCCCTCCGGGACTAGCGGTACCCAGTACTTC.

The chain recombines TRBV20-1 with TRBJ2-2; D might be TRBD2 (6 bases). Trimming took off 5 bases at V and 1 base at J, with 14 bases between the two ends. The length of the CDR3 is 15 residues. Germline values: CDR1 DFQATT, CDR2 SNEGSKA (reference sequence). CDR3 nucleotide sequence: TGCAGTGCTCCCGTACGGGAGTGGAACACCGGGGAGCTGTTTTTT. Its protein is CSAPVREWNTGELFF.

The chain links TRBV6-1 to TRBJ2-3; D gene ambiguous. Trimming left V 8 bases short and J 0 bases short, with 15 bases between. Germline V gene data show CDR1 as MNHNS and CDR2 as SASEGT. This CDR3 has 15 residues. The CDR3 sequence: CASAPGPSSTDTQYF. DNA of the CDR3: TGTGCCAGCGCCCCAGGACCCTCAAGCACAGATACGCAGTATTTT.

This clonotype has ten or more counts. This chain joins TRBV12-3 or TRBV12-4 and TRBJ1-3, with D uncertain. V lost 0 bases and J lost 2, with 5 bases in between. CDR3 length: 14 amino acids. The CDR3: CASSLAQPGNTIYF. The DNA of the CDR3 is TGTGCCAGCAGTTTAGCTCAGCCTGGAAACACCATATATTTT.

This clonotype has a count of ten or more. The genes are TRBV3-1 and TRBJ2-3; TRBD2 is a possible D gene (5 bases). The CDR3 runs 16 residues. CDR1 LGHDT and CDR2 YNNKEL come from the germline V gene (reference sequence). V was cut by 1 base and J by 8 bases, with 19 bases left in between. The CDR3 sequence: CASSQGAVVRASTQYF. In nucleotides, the CDR3 is TGTGCCAGCAGCCAAGGAGCGGTTGTACGGGCGTCTACGCAGTATTTT.

This clonotype was seen a few times. V gene TRBV3-1 combines with J gene TRBJ2-7; D might be TRBD2 (6 bases). Per germline, CDR1 LGHDT and CDR2 YNNKEL (reference sequence). Trimming cost V 3 bases and J 5 bases, with 11 bases left between them. The length of the CDR3 is 13 residues. The CDR3: CASSQGSGDEQYF. The CDR3 DNA is TGTGCCAGCAGCCAGGGGTCGGGGGACGAGCAGTACTTC.

At least ten counts were recorded for this clonotype. This chain joins TRBV7-2 and TRBJ2-1; D may be TRBD2 (6 bases). Germline CDR1 reads SGHTA; CDR2 reads FQGNSA. CDR3 size: 14 residues. Trimming removed 2 bases from V and 7 bases from J, with 12 bases in between. CDR3 residues: CASSLSGTLNEQFF. CDR3 coding DNA: TGTGCCAGCAGCTTAAGTGGGACTCTAAATGAGCAGTTCTTC.

This clonotype has at least ten counts. The chain links TRBV12-3 or TRBV12-4 to TRBJ1-2; D gene unclear. V was pared by 6 bases and J by 0 bases, with 11 bases between. The length of the CDR3 is 14 residues. The CDR3 DNA reads as TGTGCCAGCAGCTCCGGACGGCCTAACTATGGCTACACCTTC. This translates into CASSSGRPNYGYTF.

The chain joins TRBV6-1 to TRBJ2-7; 7 bases align to TRBD1. CDR1 is MNHNS and CDR2 is SASEGT in the germline V gene. With 4 bases clipped from V and 5 bases from J, the junction kept 2 bases outside the gene matches. The CDR3 loop spans 12 amino acids. The CDR3 loop reads CASSAQGNEQYF. CDR3 sequence (DNA): TGTGCCAGCAGTGCACAGGGGAACGAGCAGTACTTC.

This clonotype was seen only a few times. The J gene is TRBJ1-6, the V gene TRBV2, with D unclear. This CDR3 is 15 amino acids long. Germline V gene data show CDR1 as SNHLY and CDR2 as FYNNEI. V lost 8 bases, J lost 8 bases, and 19 bases lay in between. CDR3 in amino acids: CASSKAGNEYSPLHF. CDR3 coding DNA: TGTGCCAGCTCGAAAGCCGGGAATGAATATTCACCCCTCCACTTT. Full variable domain (missing parts from reference TRBV2 and TRBJ1-6): EPEVTQTPSHQVTQMGQEVILRCVPISNHLYFYWYRQILGQKVEFLVSFYNNEISEKSEIFDDQFSVERPDGSNFTLKIRSTKLEDSAMYFCASSKAGNEYSPLHFGNGTRLTVT.

This clonotype was found many times. The chain uses TRBV29-1 and TRBJ1-3, with D possibly TRBD1 on 5 matching bases. Per the germline V gene, CDR1 is SQVTM and CDR2 is ANQGSEA. Between the trimmed V and J ends, which lost 8 bases and 2 bases, there was a span of 19 bases. The CDR3 extends over 15 amino acids. In DNA form, the CDR3 reads TGCAGCATACGACAGTCCAATATACCTGGAAACACCATATATTTT. It is translated as CSIRQSNIPGNTIYF.

At least ten counts were recorded for this clonotype. The J gene is TRBJ1-2, the V gene TRBV2, with D perhaps TRBD1 (5 bases). V lost 4 bases and J 0 bases, leaving 12 bases between the germline ends. This CDR3 contains 15 residues. The germline gives CDR1 SNHLY, CDR2 FYNNEI. CDR3 sequence reads: CASSGLRGPNYGYTF. In DNA form, the CDR3 reads TGTGCCAGCAGTGGTCTGAGGGGACCTAACTATGGCTACACCTTC.

This clonotype has a count of ten or more. V is TRBV6-2 or TRBV6-3 and J is TRBJ1-4, with D possibly being TRBD1 (5 bases). CDR1 is MNHEY and CDR2 is SVGEGT in the germline V gene. Trimming shortened V by 2 bases and J by 10 bases, and 5 bases separated the two germline ends. CDR3 length: 11 amino acids. CDR3 sequence (DNA): TGTGCCAGCAGTTACGACAGAAAACTGTTTTTT. Its translation: CASSYDRKLFF.

This clonotype was detected only a few times. The chain joins TRBV27 to TRBJ2-1; D is perhaps TRBD2 (5 bases). V was pared by 2 bases and J by 4 bases, with 15 bases between. The CDR3 totals 16 residues. The germline CDR1 and CDR2 sequences are MNHEY and SMNVEV (reference sequence). CDR3 amino acids: CASSLKVGREYNEQFF. The CDR3 DNA is TGTGCCAGCAGTTTAAAAGTCGGACGGGAATACAATGAGCAGTTCTTC.

Only a few counts were recorded for this clonotype. The genes are TRBV12-5 and TRBJ2-1, with 11 bases aligning to TRBD2. CDR1 is LGHNT, CDR2 FRNRAP, per germline. Germline trimming cut 9 bases from V and 6 bases from J; bases unmatched to any gene: 7. This CDR3 is 14 amino acids long. The CDR3, as DNA: TGTGCTAGCCTAACTAGCGGGGGAGTCAATGAGCAGTTCTTC. As protein: CASLTSGGVNEQFF.

This clonotype was picked up many times. This chain connects TRBV20-1 to TRBJ1-2, with D unresolved. V lost 6 bases to trimming and J lost 0 bases, with 17 bases between them. This CDR3 has 15 amino acids. CDR1 is DFQATT and CDR2 is SNEGSKA in the germline V gene (reference sequence). CDR3 sequence (DNA): TGCAGTGCCCTAGAAGCAGCAGCAGCTAACTATGGCTACACCTTC. Translated: CSALEAAAANYGYTF.

This clonotype was recorded many times. The CDR3 here is CARRGEQYF. The CDR3 nucleotides are TGTGCCAGACGGGGGGAGCAGTACTTC. V and J are TRBV18 and TRBJ2-7; D might be TRBD2 (6 bases). CDR1 and CDR2 (germline): KGHSH, LQKENI. The V gene lost 9 bases and the J gene lost 7 bases, with 7 bases spanning the gap. The CDR3 length is 9 residues.

The sample holds a few counts of this clonotype. This chain links TRBV27 with TRBJ1-6; D ambiguous. The V gene's germline CDR1 is MNHEY and CDR2 SMNVEV (reference sequence). Trimming pared 4 bases from V and 7 bases from J, leaving 11 bases between. This CDR3 contains 14 residues. The CDR3 is CASSSERRNSPLHF. The CDR3 DNA is TGTGCCAGCAGTTCTGAAAGACGGAATTCACCCCTCCACTTT.

At least ten counts were recorded for this clonotype. The gene calls are TRBV7-2 and TRBJ1-4, with 10 bases that match TRBD1. CDR3 length: 14 amino acids. CDR1 SGHTA and CDR2 FQGNSA come from the germline V gene. V gave up 5 bases and J gave up 8 bases; unmatched junction bases: 5. The CDR3 loop reads CASSLGQGTEKLFF. CDR3 bases: TGTGCCAGCAGCCTGGGACAGGGGACGGAAAAACTGTTTTTT.

This chain connects TRBV4-3 to TRBJ1-2; 7 bases are shared with TRBD1. Trimming took 0 bases from V and 4 from J; bases not matched to a gene: 5. There are 15 residues in the CDR3. CDR1 is LGHNA and CDR2 is YSLEER in the germline V gene. Here the CDR3 DNA reads TGCGCCAGCAGCCAAGACAGTCAGGGGGGCTATGGCTACACCTTC. Protein product: CASSQDSQGGYGYTF.

This clonotype was found many times. The chain links TRBV3-1 to TRBJ2-7; no firm D call. Germline loops: CDR1 LGHDT, CDR2 YNNKEL (reference sequence). The germline V and J ends were trimmed by 1 base and 0 bases, with 13 bases remaining between them. The CDR3 has 16 amino acids. The DNA for the CDR3 is TGTGCCAGCAGCCAAGGGGTAGGGCCGAGCTCCTACGAGCAGTACTTC. Translated, it gives CASSQGVGPSSYEQYF.

This clonotype was seen a handful of times. The genes are TRBV6-6 and TRBJ2-1; 7 bases map to TRBD2. The CDR3 has 16 residues. CDR1 and CDR2 (germline): MNHNY, SVGAGI (reference sequence). V shed 6 bases and J 6 bases; nucleotides not matched to a gene: 14. The CDR3 here is CASSPRSSGTSNEQFF. As DNA, the CDR3 is TGTGCCAGCAGCCCTCGTTCCAGCGGGACTTCCAATGAGCAGTTCTTC.

The CDR3 DNA sequence: TGTGCCAGCAGCTTGAGGGACTCTTTCACAGATACGCAGTATTTT. Encoded protein: CASSLRDSFTDTQYF. The V call is TRBV5-8, the J call TRBJ2-3, with D maybe TRBD2 (6 bases). The length of the CDR3 is 15 residues. CDR1 SGHTS and CDR2 YDEGEE come from the germline V gene. Trimming took 1 base from V and 2 from J, leaving 11 bases between them.

In its sample, this clonotype was seen a few times. The chain has TRBV29-1 and TRBJ2-1; D uncertain. The CDR3 is 10 residues long. Trimming took off 4 bases at V and 8 bases at J, with 6 bases between the two ends. CDR1 and CDR2 (germline): SQVTM, ANQGSEA. The CDR3 sequence is CSVGMDEQFF. In DNA, the CDR3 is TGCAGCGTTGGTATGGATGAGCAGTTCTTC.

The sample holds a few counts of this clonotype. The CDR3 region is CASSPIERGPQFF. The CDR3, as DNA: TGTGCCAGCAGTCCCATTGAGCGGGGACCGCAGTTCTTC. The V gene is TRBV6-5, the J gene TRBJ2-1; 7 nucleotides line up with TRBD2. This CDR3 comprises 13 residues. After removal of 5 bases from V and 12 bases from J, the junction contained 10 bases not matched to a gene. Per germline, CDR1 MNHEY and CDR2 SVGAGI.

The rearrangement uses TRBV12-3 or TRBV12-4 and TRBJ2-7; possibly TRBD1 for D (6 bases). The CDR3 totals 14 residues. V shed 4 bases and J shed 11 bases, with 21 bases lying between them. CDR3 amino acids: CASSSGQNLTPKYF. DNA of the CDR3: TGTGCCAGCAGTTCCGGACAGAACTTAACCCCTAAGTACTTC.

This clonotype occurred many times. V gene TRBV4-3 combines with J gene TRBJ2-2; no reliable D call. The CDR3 has 13 amino acids. Trimming removed 4 bases at V and 4 bases at J, with 7 bases between. Germline V lookup: CDR1 LGHNA, CDR2 YSLEER. CDR3 nucleotides: TGCGCCAGCAGCCCCCGCAGCACCGGGGAGCTGTTTTTT. Translation gives CASSPRSTGELFF.